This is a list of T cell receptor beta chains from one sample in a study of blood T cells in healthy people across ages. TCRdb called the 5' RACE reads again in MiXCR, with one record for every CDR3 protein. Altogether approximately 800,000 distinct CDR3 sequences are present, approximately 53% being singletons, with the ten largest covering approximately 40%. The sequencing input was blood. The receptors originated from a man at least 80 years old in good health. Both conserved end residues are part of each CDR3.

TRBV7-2,CASTFGAFPLREQYF
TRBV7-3,CASGQGNTGELFF
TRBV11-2,CASSSSGGSSYNEQFF
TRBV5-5,CASSSFGQGYEQYF
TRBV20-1,CSARGGRETYEQYF
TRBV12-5,CASGLVLGISYGYTF
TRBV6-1,CASSEAPGGQPQHF
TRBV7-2,CASSGSRGANVLTF
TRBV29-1,CSVGAEGYTF
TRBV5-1,CASSRTGERGAEAFF
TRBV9,CASSVDQDTEQYF
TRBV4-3,CASSQSGVSYNEQFF
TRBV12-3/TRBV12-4,CASSLRAGAYNEQFF
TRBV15,CATSRDPREGREQFF
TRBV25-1,CASSDTERNTGELFF
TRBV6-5,CASSYGQGEETQYF
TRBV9,CASSVALSEGDNEQFF
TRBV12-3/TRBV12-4,CASSLVGGSNEQFF
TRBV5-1,CASSQEGRDPDGYTF
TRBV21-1,CASSKAAVAGGPTYEQYF
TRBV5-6,CASSLAGRDEKLFF
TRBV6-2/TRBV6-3,CASSRRYGYTF
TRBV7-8,CASSLDLAGVGINEQFF
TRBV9,CASSVSVRTTNEKLFF
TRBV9,CASSVGQGATYEQYF
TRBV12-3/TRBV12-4,CASSFGGTGDTQYF
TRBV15,CATSRPDRGLKNEQFF
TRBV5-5,CASNQAGRETQYF
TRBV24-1,CATSETGGRADIQYF
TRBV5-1,CASSTGQGKGEKLFF
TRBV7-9,CASSLIRGVSGANVLTF
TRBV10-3,CAIRGLGPPDTQYF
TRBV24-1,CATQGQGGGGYTF
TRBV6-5,CASSYSSGQGAGANVLTF
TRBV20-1,CSATSGTSGRWDEQYF
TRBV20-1,CSARVGTLQETQYF
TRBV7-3,CASSPGGSQLEQFF
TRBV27,CASSLYPDREYQETQYF
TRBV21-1,CASSKVMGNNSPLHF
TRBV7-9,CASSLPLAPQNEQFF
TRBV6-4,CASSESSGVGVDTQYF
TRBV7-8,CASSYEGVVYEQYF
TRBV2,CASSREPTGTEAFF
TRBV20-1,CSAGRTRHSNEQSF
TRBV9,CASIREGDYGYTF
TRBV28,CASSDSTGQGSYEQYF
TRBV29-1,CSAKDRGTQETQYF
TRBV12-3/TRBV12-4,CASSLQGGSYEQYF
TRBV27,CASSPLLETDQETQYF
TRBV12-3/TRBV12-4,CASSPKRGGRPEAFF
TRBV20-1,CSASDGGGQDTQYF
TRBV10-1,CASSAGLGTGEQYF
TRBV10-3,CAQDSRDTQYF